These 16 T cell receptor beta chains came from one sample sequenced in a study of beta chain features in type 1 diabetes. As every portion of the isolated RNA was reverse transcribed, the sequencing read expressed TCRB transcripts. The protocol was immunoSEQ multiplex PCR, while the TCRdb copy is restricted to in-frame clones and leaves out a portion. The sample lists fewer than 650,000 clones; 15% to 17% were seen once. Sequencing was carried out using naive CD4+ T cells from blood. The receptors derive from a man aged 18 to 30 in good health.

This clone was picked up a small number of times. This rearrangement joins TRBV19 to TRBJ2-2; 8 bases are shared with TRBD1. Germline-derived CDR1 and CDR2 are LNHDA and SQIVND (reference sequence). V lost 4 bases and J lost 0; bases outside the gene matches: 1. The CDR3 is 15 residues long. The CDR3 coding sequence is TGTGCCAGTAGTAAACAGGGGGCGAACACCGGGGAGCTGTTTTTT. This encodes CASSKQGANTGELFF.

The table lists this clone with a few counts. The same CDR3 is also encoded by other DNA sequences in this sample. The chain combines TRBV18 with TRBJ1-1; 7 bases match TRBD1. The CDR3 totals 14 residues. The V segment lost 3 bases and the J segment 5 bases; nucleotides outside the gene matches: 6. Germline V CDR1 and CDR2: KGHSH, LQKENI. The CDR3 loop reads CASSPRQGSTEAFF. The DNA for the CDR3 is TGTGCCAGCTCACCCCGACAGGGAAGTACTGAAGCTTTCTTT.

Written as DNA, the CDR3 is TGTGCCAGCAGTTCTGGGAGTTTGAACACTGAAGCTTTCTTT. This codes for CASSSGSLNTEAFF. V usage is TRBV28 and J usage is TRBJ1-1, with D unclear. The germline CDR1 and CDR2 sequences are MDHEN and SYDVKM. This CDR3 region has 14 residues. V was trimmed by 4 bases and J by 0 bases, leaving 9 bases between them.

As regards this clone: A much more abundant neighbour one base away suggests this may be a read error. This sample also contains other DNA sequences that code for the same CDR3. V usage is TRBV2 and J usage is TRBJ2-3; D is uncertain. Germline CDR1 is SNHLY and CDR2 is FYNNEI. Between the trimmed V and J ends, which lost 6 bases and 1 base, there was a span of 2 bases. The CDR3 has 11 residues. The CDR3 here is CASSRTDTQYF. CDR3 nucleotides: TGTGCCAGCAGCCGCACAGATACGCAGTATTTT.

This clone was counted between two and nine times. The chain is built from TRBV5-4 and TRBJ2-3, with D perhaps TRBD1 or TRBD2 (5 bases each). CDR1 is SGHNT and CDR2 is YYREEE in the germline V gene (reference sequence). The V gene lost 4 bases and the J gene lost 0 bases, with 12 bases spanning the gap. The CDR3 has 15 amino acids. The CDR3 protein is CASSPGTGSTDTQYF. CDR3 sequence (DNA): TGTGCCAGCAGCCCCGGGACGGGGAGCACAGATACGCAGTATTTT.

V is TRBV15 and J is TRBJ2-5; D is possibly TRBD2 (6 bases). The CDR3 extends over 15 amino acids. Trimming stripped 0 bases from V and 2 bases from J, with 10 bases between. Germline values: CDR1 LNHNV, CDR2 YYDKDF (reference sequence). CDR3 DNA: TGTGCCACCAGCAGAGATCGACTAGGGCAAGAGACCCAGTACTTC. Its translation: CATSRDRLGQETQYF.

This chain connects TRBV4-1 to TRBJ1-5, with a tentative D call TRBD1 (5 bases). Germline values: CDR1 MGHRA, CDR2 YSYEKL. V was clipped by 4 bases and J by 6 bases, with 10 bases between them. The CDR3 runs 13 residues. The CDR3 loop reads CASSLGHGQPQHF. CDR3 sequence (DNA): TGCGCCAGCAGCCTAGGACATGGTCAGCCCCAGCATTTT.

The genes are TRBV2 and TRBJ2-5, with D possibly being TRBD1 (5 bases). This CDR3 comprises 13 residues. Trimming removed 2 bases at V and 5 bases at J, with 9 bases between. Germline V lookup: CDR1 SNHLY, CDR2 FYNNEI. CDR3 sequence (DNA): TGTGCCAGCAGTGAAAGGGGTCGGGAGACCCAGTACTTC. This gives the protein CASSERGRETQYF.

The J gene is TRBJ2-1, the V gene TRBV2; 8 bases agree with TRBD2. With 7 bases clipped from V and 4 bases from J, the junction kept 6 bases outside the gene matches. The length of the CDR3 is 14 residues. Germline assignment: CDR1 SNHLY and CDR2 FYNNEI. CDR3: CASTGTRGYNEQFF. For the CDR3, the DNA is TGTGCCAGCACCGGGACTAGGGGGTACAATGAGCAGTTCTTC.

For the CDR3, the DNA is TGTGCCAGCAGTACTTGGACAGCCTACGAGCAGTACTTC. It is translated as CASSTWTAYEQYF. V gene TRBV6-5 combines with J gene TRBJ2-7; D perhaps matches TRBD1 (6 bases). V lost 5 bases and J 2 bases, leaving 10 bases between the germline ends. This CDR3 has 13 amino acids. The germline CDR1 and CDR2 sequences are MNHEY and SVGAGI.

The rearrangement joins TRBV18 to TRBJ1-1; TRBD1 is a possible D gene (5 bases). The CDR3 covers 12 residues. CDR1 KGHSH and CDR2 LQKENI come from the germline V gene. With 2 bases removed from V and 6 bases from J, the gap between germline ends came to 7 bases. The CDR3 coding sequence is TGTGCCAGCTCACCAATGGGGGCTGAAGCTTTCTTT. The encoded protein is CASSPMGAEAFF.

The genes are TRBV19 and TRBJ2-2; the D gene is possibly TRBD2 (6 bases). The V and J ends lost 5 bases and 4 bases respectively, with 17 bases between them. Looked up from germline, CDR1 is LNHDA and CDR2 is SQIVND (reference sequence). This CDR3 has 16 residues. Here the CDR3 DNA reads TGTGCCAGTAGTCCGCGCCCGGGACTGTTCACCGGGGAGCTGTTTTTT. It encodes CASSPRPGLFTGELFF.

The chain has TRBV29-1 and TRBJ2-2; 11 bases line up with TRBD1. CDR3 length equals 15 residues. Per the germline V gene, CDR1 is SQVTM and CDR2 is ANQGSEA. Losses at the gene ends were 6 bases for V and 4 bases for J; bases not matched to a gene: 7. Written as DNA, the CDR3 is TGCAGCGTAGGCGGGACAGGGGGTCGCACCGGGGAGCTGTTTTTT. This translates into CSVGGTGGRTGELFF.

This clone was seen a handful of times. The CDR3 protein is CASSPGTGKLFF. The CDR3, as DNA: TGTGCCAGCAGTCCCGGGACAGGTAAACTGTTTTTT. The chain couples TRBV6-6 to TRBJ1-4; 8 bases align to TRBD1. This CDR3 spans 12 amino acids. From germline, CDR1 is MNHNY and CDR2 SVGAGI (reference sequence). The J segment lost 11 bases and the V segment lost 5 bases, leaving 4 bases of the junction unmatched.

This clone has more than one count but fewer than ten. This chain uses TRBV7-2 with TRBJ2-5; TRBD2 matches 7 bases. V shed 3 bases and J 3 bases; nucleotides not matched to a gene: 4. This CDR3 contains 14 residues. The germline V gene encodes CDR1 SGHTA and CDR2 FQGNSA. CDR3 nucleotide sequence: TGTGCCAGCAGCTTTGTAGCGGGTAAAGAGACCCAGTACTTC. Its translation is CASSFVAGKETQYF.

The sample holds a few counts of this clone. The DNA for the CDR3 is TGCAGCGTTGAAGCGGGGCTACTTACGCAGTATTTT. Translating gives CSVEAGLLTQYF. The chain has TRBV29-1 and TRBJ2-3; D may match TRBD1 or TRBD2 (5 bases each). V was shortened by 1 base and J by 8 bases, with 10 bases between the two germline ends. The CDR3 spans 12 residues. Germline V CDR1 and CDR2: SQVTM, ANQGSEA.